These 16 T cell receptor beta chains share one sample of origin, sequenced in a study of blood T cell repertoires in COVID-19. The data were produced by immunoSEQ multiplex PCR, yet TCRdb's version contains in-frame clones alone and is incomplete. The sample shows 180,000 or so clones, about 88% of them seen only once. Sample: peripheral blood. Receptor source: a man in his late teens or twenties with acute or convalescent COVID-19.

This clone was seen once. The V and J genes are TRBV18 and TRBJ2-3; tentative D call: TRBD2 (6 bases). Germline V gene lookup returns CDR1 KGHSH and CDR2 LQKENI. The CDR3 loop spans 17 amino acids. Trimming removed 3 bases from V and 0 bases from J, with 16 bases in between. The CDR3 is CASSPPPGGTSTDTQYF. CDR3 coding DNA: TGTGCCAGCTCACCGCCACCAGGAGGGACCAGCACAGATACGCAGTATTTT.

V and J are TRBV7-9 and TRBJ2-1, with D maybe TRBD2 (6 bases). The CDR3 is 13 residues long. V was pared by 1 base and J by 8 bases, with 9 bases between. In germline, CDR1 is SEHNR, CDR2 FQNEAQ (reference sequence). The CDR3 nucleotides read TGTGCCAGCAGCTTAGAAGGAGGGTATGAGCAGTTCTTC. Translating it yields CASSLEGGYEQFF.

This clone was observed a few times. Other DNA variants within this sample encode the same CDR3. The chain joins TRBV6-4 to TRBJ2-3; TRBD1 matches 11 bases. Losses at the gene ends were 0 bases for V and 4 bases for J; bases not matched to a gene: 0. The CDR3 runs 15 residues. CDR1 and CDR2 from the germline V gene are MRHNA and SNTAGT. In DNA form, the CDR3 reads TGTGCCAGCAGTGACTCGGGACAGGGGGCAGATACGCAGTATTTT. Its protein product is CASSDSGQGADTQYF.

The chain has TRBV10-1 and TRBJ2-3; no definite D call. The germline CDR1 and CDR2 sequences are WNHNN and SYGVQD (reference sequence). The CDR3 covers 13 residues. V lost 3 bases and J lost 0, with 4 bases in between. The CDR3 is CASSDPSTDTQYF. The CDR3 DNA sequence: TGCGCCAGCAGTGACCCAAGCACAGATACGCAGTATTTT.

The genes are TRBV2 and TRBJ2-7; TRBD1 agrees at 7 bases. Trimming cost V 1 base and J 3 bases; bases outside gene matches: 6. CDR1 is SNHLY and CDR2 is FYNNEI in the germline V gene. The CDR3 has 15 amino acids. CDR3 residues: CASSEGTGVYYEQYV. CDR3 nucleotides: TGTGCCAGCAGTGAAGGGACAGGTGTCTACTACGAGCAGTACGTC.

V usage is TRBV5-4 and J usage is TRBJ2-3, with 9 bases fitting TRBD2. The ends lost 4 bases at V and 5 bases at J; junction bases unmatched: 11. This CDR3 region has 16 residues. Germline loops: CDR1 SGHNT, CDR2 YYREEE (reference sequence). This CDR3 reads CASSPNQRGEEDTQYF. The CDR3 DNA follows: TGTGCCAGCAGCCCGAACCAGCGGGGGGAGGAAGATACGCAGTATTTT.

The V call is TRBV4-1, the J call TRBJ1-6, with D possibly matching TRBD1 (5 bases). Trimming left V 2 bases short and J 8 bases short, with 13 bases between. CDR1 is MGHRA and CDR2 is YSYEKL in the germline V gene. The CDR3 contains 15 residues. The CDR3 DNA sequence: TGCGCCAGCAGCCAAATGGACGGGGACTATTCACCCCTCCACTTT. This gives the protein CASSQMDGDYSPLHF.

This clone was picked up one time. In DNA, the CDR3 is TGCGCCAGCAGCTTACTGGGGGGGCCCGCAGATACGCAGTATTTT. Translation: CASSLLGGPADTQYF. This chain joins TRBV5-1 and TRBJ2-3, with D possibly matching TRBD2 (7 bases). V lost 2 bases and J lost 4, with 14 bases in between. Germline V gene sequence: CDR1 SGHRS, CDR2 YFSETQ. This CDR3 contains 15 residues.

The J gene is TRBJ1-1, the V gene TRBV2, with 8 bases lining up with TRBD1. The CDR3 is 14 residues long. Germline V gene lookup returns CDR1 SNHLY and CDR2 FYNNEI. The J segment lost 1 base and the V segment lost 5 bases, leaving 3 bases of the junction unmatched. CDR3: CASSRQGSNTEAFF. Here the CDR3 DNA reads TGTGCCAGCAGTAGACAGGGGTCGAACACTGAAGCTTTCTTT.

In DNA, the CDR3 is TGTGCCAGCAGTTGGGACAGGGTGAGCGAGCAGTACGTC. It yields the protein CASSWDRVSEQYV. The J gene is TRBJ2-7, the V gene TRBV12-3 or TRBV12-4; TRBD1 matches at 9 bases. The CDR3 is made up of 13 amino acids. J was trimmed by 6 bases and V by 4 bases; bases with no gene match: 4.

The rearrangement joins TRBV6-5 to TRBJ2-5; possible D gene TRBD2, 5 bases. Germline V gene sequence: CDR1 MNHEY, CDR2 SVGAGI. The ends were cut back, 7 bases at V and 5 bases at J, with 20 bases in the middle. The length of the CDR3 is 15 residues. For the CDR3, the DNA is TGTGCCAGCACGTCAGAAGGACTTAAACATGAGACCCAGTACTTC. Translation: CASTSEGLKHETQYF.

This clone showed up just a few times. The J gene is TRBJ2-7, the V gene TRBV10-3, with TRBD1 matching 9 bases. Losses at the gene ends were 6 bases for V and 1 base for J; bases not matched to a gene: 4. The CDR3 runs to 14 residues. Per germline, CDR1 ENHRY and CDR2 SYGVKD. The DNA of the CDR3 is TGTGCCATCAGCCGGGGGACAGGGTCCTACGAGCAGTACGTC. It yields the protein CAISRGTGSYEQYV.

The chain employs TRBV28 and TRBJ1-6; D is undetermined. Trimming cost V 3 bases and J 0 bases, with 9 bases left between them. Germline CDR1 reads MDHEN; CDR2 reads SYDVKM. The CDR3 length is 16 residues. This chain's CDR3 is CASSLYSSSYNSPLHF. CDR3 DNA: TGTGCCAGCAGTTTGTATTCTAGCTCCTATAATTCACCCCTCCACTTT.

This clone was seen just once. The chain uses TRBV28 and TRBJ2-5; TRBD1 might be the D (5 bases). The ends were cut back, 2 bases at V and 4 bases at J, with 11 bases in the middle. The germline gives CDR1 MDHEN, CDR2 SYDVKM. The CDR3 runs 14 residues. This CDR3 reads CASSLQGKRETQYF. The CDR3 DNA follows: TGTGCCAGCAGTTTACAGGGTAAAAGAGAGACCCAGTACTTC.

V and J are TRBV5-1 and TRBJ2-7; a weak D match, TRBD1 (5 bases). Deletions cut 0 bases from V and 0 bases from J, with 7 bases between. Germline loops: CDR1 SGHRS, CDR2 YFSETQ. The CDR3 runs to 14 residues. CDR3 sequence reads: CASSLADTSYEQYF. Written as DNA, the CDR3 is TGCGCCAGCAGCTTGGCGGACACCTCCTACGAGCAGTACTTC.

The chain recombines TRBV28 with TRBJ1-2, with D uncertain. The length of the CDR3 is 18 residues. V lost 4 bases, J lost 5 bases, and 26 bases lay in between. Germline V gives CDR1 MDHEN, CDR2 SYDVKM. The CDR3 is CASSSGSDGGFFGYGYTF. The CDR3 DNA reads as TGTGCCAGCAGTTCAGGTTCGGACGGAGGTTTCTTTGGTTATGGCTACACCTTC.